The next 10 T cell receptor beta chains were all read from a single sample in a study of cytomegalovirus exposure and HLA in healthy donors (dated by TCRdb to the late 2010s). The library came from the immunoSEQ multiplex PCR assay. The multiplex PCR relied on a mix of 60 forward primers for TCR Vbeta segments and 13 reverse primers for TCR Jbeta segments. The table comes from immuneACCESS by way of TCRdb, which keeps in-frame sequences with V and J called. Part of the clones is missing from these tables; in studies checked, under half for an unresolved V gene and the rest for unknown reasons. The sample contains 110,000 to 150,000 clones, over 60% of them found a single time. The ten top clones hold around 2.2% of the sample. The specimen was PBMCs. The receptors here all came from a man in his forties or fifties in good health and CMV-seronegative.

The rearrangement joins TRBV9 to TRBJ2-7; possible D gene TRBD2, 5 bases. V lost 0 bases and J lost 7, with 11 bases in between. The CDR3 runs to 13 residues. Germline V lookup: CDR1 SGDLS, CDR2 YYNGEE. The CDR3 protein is CASSVGPRGEQYF. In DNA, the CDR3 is TGTGCCAGCAGCGTAGGCCCCCGCGGGGAGCAGTACTTC.

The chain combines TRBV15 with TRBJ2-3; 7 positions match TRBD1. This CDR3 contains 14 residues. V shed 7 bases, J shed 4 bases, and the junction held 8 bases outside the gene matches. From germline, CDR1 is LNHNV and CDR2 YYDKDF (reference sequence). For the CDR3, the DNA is TGTGCCACCATACAGGGGTGGCGGTCAGATACGCAGTATTTT. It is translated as CATIQGWRSDTQYF.

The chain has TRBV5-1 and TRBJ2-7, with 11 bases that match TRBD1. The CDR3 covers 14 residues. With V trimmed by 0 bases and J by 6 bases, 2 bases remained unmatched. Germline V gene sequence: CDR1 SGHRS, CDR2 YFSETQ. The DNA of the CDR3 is TGCGCCAGCAGCTTGGCCGGGACAGGGGGCGAGCAGTACTTC. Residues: CASSLAGTGGEQYF.

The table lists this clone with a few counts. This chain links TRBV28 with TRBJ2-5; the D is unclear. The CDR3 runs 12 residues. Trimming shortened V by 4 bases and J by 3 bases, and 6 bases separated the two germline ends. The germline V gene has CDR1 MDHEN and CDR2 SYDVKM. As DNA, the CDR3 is TGTGCCAGCAGTTCAATAGAAGAGACCCAGTACTTC. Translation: CASSSIEETQYF.

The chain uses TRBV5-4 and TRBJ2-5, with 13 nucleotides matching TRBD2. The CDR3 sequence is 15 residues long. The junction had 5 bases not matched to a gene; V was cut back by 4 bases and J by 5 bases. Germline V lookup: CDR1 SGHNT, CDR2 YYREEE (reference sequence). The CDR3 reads CASSQGLAGQETQYF. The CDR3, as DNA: TGTGCCAGCAGCCAGGGACTAGCGGGGCAGGAGACCCAGTACTTC.

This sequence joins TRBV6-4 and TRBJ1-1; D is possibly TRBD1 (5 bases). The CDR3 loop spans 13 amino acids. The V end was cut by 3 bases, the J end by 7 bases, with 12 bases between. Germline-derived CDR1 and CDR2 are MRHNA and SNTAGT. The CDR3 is CASSEGDGGEAFF. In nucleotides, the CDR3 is TGTGCCAGCAGTGAAGGGGACGGGGGTGAAGCTTTCTTT.

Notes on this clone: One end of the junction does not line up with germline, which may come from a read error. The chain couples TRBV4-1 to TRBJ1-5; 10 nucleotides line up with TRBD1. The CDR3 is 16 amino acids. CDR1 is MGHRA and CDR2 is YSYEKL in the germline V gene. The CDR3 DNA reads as TGCGCCAGCAGCCACCGATTGGGGGACAGGGGTCAGCCCCAGAATTTT. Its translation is CASSHRLGDRGQPQNF.

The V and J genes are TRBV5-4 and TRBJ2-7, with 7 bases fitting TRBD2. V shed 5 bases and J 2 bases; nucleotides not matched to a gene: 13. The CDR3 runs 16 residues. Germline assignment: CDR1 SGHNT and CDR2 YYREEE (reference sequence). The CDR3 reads CASSRGAAGEAYEQYF. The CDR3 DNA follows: TGTGCCAGCAGTCGAGGGGCGGCGGGGGAGGCCTACGAGCAGTACTTC.

The CDR3 DNA reads TGTGCCAGCAGCTTAGGACTAGCGGACACCTACGAGCAGTACTTC. It yields the protein CASSLGLADTYEQYF. The gene calls are TRBV13 and TRBJ2-7, with 8 nucleotides matching TRBD2. The CDR3 is made up of 15 amino acids. Per the germline V gene, CDR1 is PRHDT and CDR2 is FYEKMQ (reference sequence). J was trimmed by 2 bases and V by 0 bases; bases with no gene match: 3.

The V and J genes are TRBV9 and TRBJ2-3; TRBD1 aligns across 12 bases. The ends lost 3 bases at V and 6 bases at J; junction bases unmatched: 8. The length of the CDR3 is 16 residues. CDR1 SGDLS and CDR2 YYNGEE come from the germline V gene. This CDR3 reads CASSATGTGGMDTQYF. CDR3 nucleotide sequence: TGTGCCAGCAGCGCAACCGGGACAGGGGGCATGGATACGCAGTATTTT.